Listed here is a single T cell receptor beta chain. This specimen comes from a study of T cell changes during pregnancy in multiple sclerosis. Generated by immunoSEQ multiplex PCR, the TCRdb table keeps only in-frame clones and is missing some. Altogether 60,000 or so clones are present, roughly nine tenths being singletons, with the ten largest covering 2% to 3%. Sequenced here: peripheral blood, sampled in the first trimester of pregnancy. This TCR derives from a female donor with multiple sclerosis, enrolled in a pregnancy study.

Written as DNA, the CDR3 is TGCGCCAGCAGCTTGGCCAGGGGAGATACGCAGTATTTT. Translation: CASSLARGDTQYF. The rearrangement uses TRBV5-1 and TRBJ2-3; D is possibly TRBD1 (6 bases). The germline gives CDR1 SGHRS, CDR2 YFSETQ. The germline V and J ends were trimmed by 0 bases and 5 bases, with 7 bases remaining between them. This CDR3 comprises 13 residues.